These 5 T cell receptor beta chains were sequenced from one sample in a study of spatial heterogeneity in lung cancer. Regarding time point: sample taken at primary tumor resection. TCRdb reprocessed the 5' RACE reads via MiXCR and lists one record per CDR3 protein. The sample includes tens of thousands of distinct CDR3 sequences, 5.2% of them seen just once. The sample here was PBMCs, taken at surgery. The receptor set was obtained from a female donor with early-stage non-small cell lung cancer.

This clonotype was found many times. The chain is built from TRBV20-1 and TRBJ1-2, with 9 bases identical to TRBD1. Germline V gene data show CDR1 as DFQATT and CDR2 as SNEGSKA (reference sequence). V was clipped by 1 base and J by 9 bases; unmatched bases: 6. The CDR3 runs to 13 residues. The CDR3 protein is CSARVQGASRYTF. The CDR3 DNA is TGCAGTGCTAGAGTACAGGGGGCATCGCGCTACACCTTC.

This clonotype was seen a handful of times. The CDR3 here is CSARDSRESNEKLFF. In DNA form, the CDR3 reads TGCAGTGCTAGAGATAGTCGGGAATCTAATGAAAAACTGTTTTTT. This rearrangement joins TRBV20-1 to TRBJ1-4; no clear D. V dropped 0 bases and J dropped 3 bases, with 11 bases sitting between them. There are 15 residues in the CDR3. CDR1 is DFQATT, CDR2 SNEGSKA, per germline (reference sequence).

This clonotype has a count of ten or more. This chain links TRBV5-1 with TRBJ2-5; D could derive from TRBD1 or TRBD2 (5 bases each). V lost 4 bases and J lost 5, with 12 bases in between. Germline CDR1 and CDR2: SGHRS and YFSETQ. The CDR3 loop spans 13 amino acids. CDR3 in DNA: TGCGCCAGCAGCGCTGGGACGACGGAGACCCAGTACTTC. It specifies CASSAGTTETQYF. The full variable domain, in which reference TRBV5-1 and TRBJ2-5 provide the parts outside the CDR3, is KAGVTQTPRYLIKTRGQQVTLSCSPISGHRSVSWYQQTPGQGLQFLFEYFSETQRNKGNFPGRFSGRQFSNSRSEMNVSTLELGDSALYLCASSAGTTETQYFGPGTRLLVL.

The rearrangement joins TRBV7-9 to TRBJ2-3; 9 bases line up with TRBD2. The CDR3 length is 15 residues. The junction had 8 bases not matched to a gene; V was cut back by 7 bases and J by 3 bases. The germline CDR1 and CDR2 sequences are SEHNR and FQNEAQ (reference sequence). In DNA, the CDR3 is TGTGCCAGCATCCTCTGGGCGGGGGGGACAGATACGCAGTATTTT. Its translation: CASILWAGGTDTQYF.

At least ten counts were recorded for this clonotype. J is TRBJ2-4 and V is TRBV7-3; 9 nucleotides line up with TRBD2. Germline values: CDR1 SGHTA, CDR2 FQGTGA. The CDR3 is 17 amino acids. J was trimmed by 5 bases and V by 1 base; bases with no gene match: 9. In nucleotides, the CDR3 is TGTGCCAGCAGCTTAAGAGCCCGCGGGGGGGCCCAAAACATTCAGTACTTC. Encoded protein: CASSLRARGGAQNIQYF.